The 11 T cell receptor beta chains presented below share a single source sample, sequenced in a study of blood T cell repertoires in COVID-19 (dated by TCRdb to between 2020 and 2021). Preparation of the library involved the immunoSEQ multiplex PCR assay. TCRdb's version of the immuneACCESS table is confined to in-frame rearrangements and falls short of the full clone set. An unresolved V gene accounts for under half of the shortfall where checked; the remainder is of unknown origin. This sample comprises 200,000 to 250,000 clones, under 90% of them detected only once. The ten largest clonotypes hold approximately 3.6% of the sample. The specimen was PBMCs or T cells enriched from blood (not recorded which). The receptors come from a woman aged 55-69 years who had recovered from COVID-19.

The V gene is TRBV5-1, the J gene TRBJ2-3; 11 bases agree with TRBD2. CDR1 is SGHRS, CDR2 YFSETQ, per germline. The CDR3 is 18 residues long. After removal of 1 base from V and 0 bases from J, the junction contained 7 bases not matched to a gene. DNA of the CDR3: TGCGCCAGCAGCTTGAGGCTAGCGGGGGGAACTAGCACAGATACGCAGTATTTT. This translates into CASSLRLAGGTSTDTQYF. The variable domain in full, with the rest retrieved from reference TRBV5-1 and TRBJ2-3, is KAGVTQTPRYLIKTRGQQVTLSCSPISGHRSVSWYQQTPGQGLQFLFEYFSETQRNKGNFPGRFSGRQFSNSRSEMNVSTLELGDSALYLCASSLRLAGGTSTDTQYFGPGTRLTVL.

J is TRBJ1-1 and V is TRBV2; D ambiguous. V was clipped by 4 bases and J by 1 base, with 7 bases between them. Germline V gene data show CDR1 as SNHLY and CDR2 as FYNNEI. The CDR3 covers 13 residues. The CDR3 nucleotides read TGTGCCAGCAGTGTGGAGGGGAACACTGAAGCTTTCTTT. The encoded protein is CASSVEGNTEAFF.

The J gene is TRBJ2-5, the V gene TRBV7-2, with 9 bases lining up with TRBD2. Germline CDR1 reads SGHTA; CDR2 reads FQGNSA. This CDR3 has 18 residues. V dropped 1 base and J dropped 5; count of bases not matched to a gene: 14. CDR3 sequence: CASSLVFRGGGAGETQYF. The CDR3 DNA sequence: TGTGCCAGCAGCTTAGTATTTCGAGGCGGGGGGGCCGGTGAGACCCAGTACTTC.

The V and J genes are TRBV11-2 and TRBJ2-5, with TRBD2 identical over 12 bases. Germline CDR1 SGHAT, CDR2 FQNNGV. With 5 bases clipped from V and 5 bases from J, the junction kept 9 bases outside the gene matches. This CDR3 region has 16 residues. CDR3 nucleotides: TGTGCCAGCAGCGGGGGCCCTAGCGGGGGGGCCGAGACCCAGTACTTC. This translates into CASSGGPSGGAETQYF.

The chain joins TRBV7-9 to TRBJ1-4; the D gene is possibly TRBD1 (6 bases). Trimming pared 5 bases from V and 8 bases from J, leaving 15 bases between. This CDR3 has 14 residues. Germline-derived CDR1 and CDR2 are SEHNR and FQNEAQ (reference sequence). CDR3 nucleotide sequence: TGTGCCAGCAGCGGCCCAGGGGCAGGCGAAAAACTGTTTTTT. Its translation is CASSGPGAGEKLFF. Based on the CDR3 plus reference TRBV7-9 and TRBJ1-4, the full variable domain is DTGVSQNPRHKITKRGQNVTFRCDPISEHNRLYWYRQTLGQGPEFLTYFQNEAQLEKSRLLSDRFSAERPKGSFSTLEIQRTEQGDSAMYLCASSGPGAGEKLFFGSGTQLSVL.

This clone appeared a single time. The V and J genes are TRBV10-3 and TRBJ1-1; D might be TRBD1 (5 bases). V lost 2 bases and J 3 bases, leaving 16 bases between the germline ends. The V gene's germline CDR1 is ENHRY and CDR2 SYGVKD. The CDR3 covers 16 residues. DNA of the CDR3: TGTGCCATCAGTGAGAGCAGGGTGAAAGGGGACACTGAAGCTTTCTTT. Amino acid sequence: CAISESRVKGDTEAFF.

V and J are TRBV7-2 and TRBJ2-1; 11 bases map to TRBD2. J was trimmed by 7 bases and V by 3 bases; bases with no gene match: 11. This CDR3 spans 17 amino acids. Per the germline V gene, CDR1 is SGHTA and CDR2 is FQGNSA. The CDR3 sequence is CASSFKLGLAGGNEQFF. For the CDR3, the DNA is TGTGCCAGCAGCTTCAAGTTGGGGCTAGCGGGGGGAAATGAGCAGTTCTTC.

The chain combines TRBV5-4 with TRBJ1-6; D might be TRBD1 (5 bases). The V end was cut by 4 bases, the J end by 7 bases, with 15 bases between. From germline, CDR1 is SGHNT and CDR2 YYREEE (reference sequence). The CDR3 covers 15 residues. The CDR3 protein is CASSTDMNGNSPLHF. Here the CDR3 DNA reads TGTGCCAGCAGCACGGACATGAACGGGAATTCACCCCTCCACTTT.

This sequence joins TRBV6-4 and TRBJ2-6; weak D call: TRBD1 (5 bases). The germline V and J ends were trimmed by 2 bases and 4 bases, with 6 bases remaining between them. CDR1 and CDR2 from the germline V gene are MRHNA and SNTAGT. The CDR3 contains 14 residues. The CDR3 protein is CASSDGAGANVLTF. The DNA for the CDR3 is TGTGCCAGCAGTGACGGGGCCGGGGCCAACGTCCTGACTTTC.

The chain recombines TRBV5-4 with TRBJ1-1; D is possibly TRBD1 (5 bases). Germline V gene data show CDR1 as SGHNT and CDR2 as YYREEE (reference sequence). This CDR3 has 13 amino acids. V dropped 4 bases and J dropped 4 bases, with 11 bases sitting between them. In DNA form, the CDR3 reads TGTGCCAGCAGCCTGGGAAGGGGCACTGAAGCTTTCTTT. The encoded protein is CASSLGRGTEAFF.

On this clone itself: One end of the junction is discordant with germline, which a read error may explain. The gene calls are TRBV3-1 (or the pseudogene TRBV3-2) and TRBJ2-1; TRBD2 agrees at 11 bases. The length of the CDR3 is 15 residues. The germline gives CDR1 LGHDT, CDR2 YNNKEL (reference sequence). In DNA form, the CDR3 reads TGTGCCAGCACCCAAACTAGCGGGAGTTTCAATGAGCAGTTCTTC. This encodes CASTQTSGSFNEQFF.